The 5 T cell receptor beta chains reported below all come from one sample, sequenced in a study of CD8 T cells in ankylosing spondylitis. General study results and limits: Characteristic, it appeared, of ankylosing spondylitis blood was a TCR beta motif of eight highly homologous variants.

No cognate antigen is known for these TCRs. In TCRdb, the 5' RACE reads were re-called with MiXCR into one record per CDR3 protein. The table records 700,000 or so distinct CDR3 sequences, 19% of them present only once. The sample consisted of blood, either unsorted or a sorted T cell fraction (not recorded which). These receptors were taken from a male donor with ankylosing spondylitis.

This clonotype was counted between two and nine times. The V call is TRBV7-2, the J call TRBJ2-3; the match to TRBD2 covers 7 bases. Germline trimming cut 6 bases from V and 2 bases from J; bases unmatched to any gene: 2. The CDR3 spans 13 residues. Germline V lookup: CDR1 SGHTA, CDR2 FQGNSA. CDR3 residues: CASRGDYTDTQYF. The CDR3 DNA follows: TGTGCCAGCAGAGGGGACTACACAGATACGCAGTATTTT.

This clonotype appeared a few times. The V and J genes are TRBV11-2 and TRBJ1-2, with D hard to call. This CDR3 contains 14 residues. In germline, CDR1 is SGHAT, CDR2 FQNNGV. The germline V and J ends were trimmed by 1 base and 8 bases, with 14 bases remaining between them. CDR3 in DNA: TGTGCCAGCAGCTTAGGCCCTTATCGGGAAGGCTACACCTTC. Amino acid sequence: CASSLGPYREGYTF.

The rearrangement uses TRBV20-1 and TRBJ1-2; 7 positions match TRBD1. Germline V gene data show CDR1 as DFQATT and CDR2 as SNEGSKA (reference sequence). CDR3 length equals 14 residues. V dropped 6 bases and J dropped 5; count of bases not matched to a gene: 12. In nucleotides, the CDR3 is TGCAGTGCAAGACAGGGATGGGGCCCTTATGGCTACACCTTC. Translation gives CSARQGWGPYGYTF.

This chain connects TRBV25-1 to TRBJ2-5, with D perhaps matching TRBD2 (6 bases). Trimming stripped 4 bases from V and 5 bases from J, with 14 bases between. Germline V gives CDR1 MGHDK, CDR2 SYGVNS. This CDR3 region has 14 residues. The CDR3 coding sequence is TGTGCCAGCAGTGGGCTAGCGAATCGGGAGACCCAGTACTTC. Translated: CASSGLANRETQYF.

This rearrangement joins TRBV28 to TRBJ2-7, with 12 nucleotides matching TRBD2. In germline, CDR1 is MDHEN, CDR2 SYDVKM. Unmatched junction bases numbered 3, after V lost 3 bases and J lost 0 bases. The CDR3 totals 16 residues. The CDR3 loop reads CASSFSTSGSSYEQYF. DNA of the CDR3: TGTGCCAGCAGTTTTTCGACTAGCGGGAGCTCCTACGAGCAGTACTTC.